One and the same sample provided the 27 T cell receptor beta chains below, sequenced in a study of T cell changes during pregnancy in multiple sclerosis (dated by TCRdb to the late 2010s). Library prep was done by the immunoSEQ multiplex PCR assay. Not all clones reach the TCRdb copy of this immuneACCESS table, which keeps in-frame sequences only. Checked studies attribute under half of the gap to unresolved V genes and leave the rest unexplained. The sample yields tens of thousands of clones; 85% to 90% were counted once. Approximately 6.3% of the sample comes from the top ten. Here the sequenced sample was CD8+ T cells from peripheral blood mononuclear cells, taken in the first trimester of pregnancy. Every receptor here comes from a female donor with multiple sclerosis, enrolled in a pregnancy study.

The chain is built from TRBV6-5 and TRBJ2-7, with D maybe TRBD2 (6 bases). From germline, CDR1 is MNHEY and CDR2 SVGAGI. CDR3 length equals 13 residues. Trimming cost V 0 bases and J 7 bases, with 10 bases left between them. CDR3 amino acids: CASSYSGGNEQYF. The CDR3 bases are TGTGCCAGCAGTTACTCCGGCGGGAATGAGCAGTACTTC.

This chain links TRBV19 with TRBJ2-2, with D maybe TRBD2 (6 bases). Germline assignment: CDR1 LNHDA and CDR2 SQIVND (reference sequence). The CDR3 loop spans 15 amino acids. V was shortened by 0 bases and J by 6 bases, with 11 bases between the two germline ends. DNA of the CDR3: TGTGCCAGTAGTATAGATTCCGGGGGACCCGGGGAGCTGTTTTTT. Protein sequence: CASSIDSGGPGELFF.

This chain joins TRBV7-9 and TRBJ2-3; 7 nucleotides line up with TRBD1. The germline V gene has CDR1 SEHNR and CDR2 FQNEAQ (reference sequence). V lost 5 bases, J lost 4 bases, and 9 bases stayed unmatched. The CDR3 covers 15 residues. The DNA of the CDR3 is TGTGCCAGCAGCGTCGGGACAGAGAGTTCAGATACGCAGTATTTT. This encodes CASSVGTESSDTQYF.

This clone was observed once. The chain carries TRBV19 and TRBJ2-2, with TRBD1 as a possible D gene (6 bases). Between the trimmed V and J ends, which lost 4 bases and 2 bases, there was a span of 11 bases. This CDR3 is 15 amino acids long. Germline CDR1 and CDR2: LNHDA and SQIVND (reference sequence). CDR3 region: CASSTGHLNTGELFF. CDR3 bases: TGTGCCAGTAGTACGGGACACCTAAACACCGGGGAGCTGTTTTTT.

This clone showed up just a few times. The chain is built from TRBV28 and TRBJ2-2; D is uncertain. V lost 7 bases and J lost 4, with 25 bases in between. The germline CDR1 and CDR2 sequences are MDHEN and SYDVKM. This CDR3 region has 18 residues. CDR3 DNA: TGTGCCAGCACCACCCGGTACAAAACTATGCGTGTCACCGGGGAGCTGTTTTTT. Its translation is CASTTRYKTMRVTGELFF.

V usage is TRBV4-1 and J usage is TRBJ2-7, with 7 bases aligning to TRBD2. V lost 1 base and J lost 3; bases outside the gene matches: 3. CDR3 length equals 14 residues. CDR1 is MGHRA, CDR2 YSYEKL, per germline. This CDR3 is CASSQVGGVYEQYF. As DNA, the CDR3 is TGCGCCAGCAGCCAAGTGGGGGGGGTCTACGAGCAGTACTTC.

This chain connects TRBV15 to TRBJ1-1, with 8 bases aligning to TRBD1. J gave up 6 bases and V 3 bases, and 9 bases lay outside the gene matches. The CDR3 consists of 15 residues. The germline CDR1 and CDR2 sequences are LNHNV and YYDKDF (reference sequence). The CDR3 spells CATSRGVTGDAEAFF. The CDR3 region has the DNA TGTGCCACCAGCAGGGGGGTGACAGGGGACGCTGAAGCTTTCTTT. Variable domain in full (rest from reference TRBV15 and TRBJ1-1): DAMVIQNPRYQVTQFGKPVTLSCSQTLNHNVMYWYQQKSSQAPKLLFHYYDKDFNNEADTPDNFQSRRPNTSFCFLDIRSPGLGDTAMYLCATSRGVTGDAEAFFGQGTRLTVV.

This chain joins TRBV2 and TRBJ2-2; 7 bases agree with TRBD2. CDR1 and CDR2 (germline): SNHLY, FYNNEI. V shed 10 bases and J 7 bases; nucleotides not matched to a gene: 9. The CDR3 covers 13 residues. The CDR3 spells CAILSGDGGELFF. The DNA of the CDR3 is TGTGCCATCCTGAGCGGGGATGGCGGGGAGCTGTTTTTT.

Here the CDR3 reads CASGTSEYEQYF. The CDR3 nucleotides are TGTGCCAGTGGGACTAGCGAGTACGAGCAGTACTTC. This chain joins TRBV19 and TRBJ2-7, with TRBD2 identical over 10 bases. Germline CDR1 is LNHDA and CDR2 is SQIVND (reference sequence). This CDR3 spans 12 amino acids. V lost 8 bases and J lost 4; bases outside the gene matches: 2.

This clone was seen once. The chain couples TRBV7-6 to TRBJ2-7; 9 bases map to TRBD1. The ends lost 5 bases at V and 2 bases at J; junction bases unmatched: 7. The CDR3 runs to 15 residues. In germline, CDR1 is SGHVS, CDR2 FNYEAQ. The CDR3 sequence: CASSHLQGATYEQYF. In nucleotides, the CDR3 is TGTGCCAGCAGCCATCTACAGGGGGCTACCTACGAGCAGTACTTC.

This sequence joins TRBV19 and TRBJ2-7; 8 bases agree with TRBD1. CDR3 length: 13 amino acids. Germline V CDR1 and CDR2: LNHDA, SQIVND (reference sequence). The V and J ends lost 2 bases and 6 bases, in that order; junction bases with no gene match: 3. CDR3 coding DNA: TGTGCCAGTAGTATAAAAGACAGGGGCGAGCAGTACTTC. This encodes CASSIKDRGEQYF.

This chain links TRBV19 with TRBJ2-3; 10 nucleotides line up with TRBD2. This CDR3 is built from 15 residues. Germline values: CDR1 LNHDA, CDR2 SQIVND (reference sequence). After removal of 5 bases from V and 4 bases from J, the junction contained 6 bases not matched to a gene. CDR3: CASSGLAGVADTQYF. In DNA, the CDR3 is TGTGCCAGTAGTGGTCTAGCGGGAGTGGCAGATACGCAGTATTTT.

The chain links TRBV5-4 to TRBJ2-3; 14 bases line up with TRBD2. There are 17 residues in the CDR3. Germline V gene lookup returns CDR1 SGHNT and CDR2 YYREEE (reference sequence). V lost 2 bases to trimming and J lost 7 bases; unmatched junction nucleotides: 9. CDR3 sequence (DNA): TGTGCCAGCAGCTTCGGACCGGGACTAGCGGGAGATTATACGCAGTATTTT. As protein: CASSFGPGLAGDYTQYF.

This clone counts as medium-sized (0.01 to 0.1%). The V and J genes are TRBV14 and TRBJ2-7; 7 nucleotides align to TRBD2. J lost 0 bases, V lost 0 bases, and 2 bases had no gene match. Germline lookup yields CDR1 SGHDN and CDR2 FVKESK. The CDR3 is 15 residues long. CDR3 DNA: TGTGCCAGCAGCCAAGATCGACTAGCCTCCTACGAGCAGTACTTC. It translates to CASSQDRLASYEQYF.

In DNA form, the CDR3 reads TGTGCCAGCAGCGTAGGGTCAGGGGGTGACGAGCAGTACTTC. As protein: CASSVGSGGDEQYF. The chain couples TRBV9 to TRBJ2-7, with 7 bases fitting TRBD1. The germline V gene encodes CDR1 SGDLS and CDR2 YYNGEE. Unmatched junction bases numbered 5, after V lost 0 bases and J lost 5 bases. CDR3 length: 14 residues.

This clone was seen once. Other DNA sequences of this sample code for an identical CDR3. The V call is TRBV6-5, the J call TRBJ2-4; possible D gene TRBD2, 5 bases. The CDR3 sequence is 15 residues long. The V end was cut by 0 bases, the J end by 4 bases, with 10 bases between. CDR1 and CDR2 (germline): MNHEY, SVGAGI. DNA for the CDR3: TGTGCCAGCAGTTACTCGCCCGGAGGAAAAAACATTCAGTACTTC. It yields the protein CASSYSPGGKNIQYF.

The chain couples TRBV5-1 to TRBJ2-2, with D tentatively TRBD2 (5 bases). The V gene lost 0 bases and the J gene lost 5 bases, with 8 bases spanning the gap. CDR1 is SGHRS and CDR2 is YFSETQ in the germline V gene. The CDR3 totals 14 residues. In DNA form, the CDR3 reads TGCGCCAGCAGCTTGGGCGGGCCAACCGGGGAGCTGTTTTTT. The encoded protein is CASSLGGPTGELFF.

This clone was seen just once. Mismatch with germline at one junction end may stem from a read error. The rearrangement joins TRBV5-1 to TRBJ2-1; 10 positions match TRBD2. Germline values: CDR1 SGHRS, CDR2 YFSETQ. There are 16 residues in the CDR3. CDR3 sequence reads: CVSSIRLAGDYNEQFF. As DNA, the CDR3 is TGCGTCAGCAGCATTCGTCTAGCGGGGGATTACAATGAGCAGTTCTTC.

This rearrangement joins TRBV29-1 to TRBJ2-3, with TRBD1 matching 11 bases. Looked up from germline, CDR1 is SQVTM and CDR2 is ANQGSEA. Germline trimming cut 5 bases from V and 8 bases from J; bases unmatched to any gene: 9. The CDR3 runs 14 residues. The DNA of the CDR3 is TGCAGCGTTATCCCGGACAGGGGGCGCAGTACGCAGTATTTT. Translating gives CSVIPDRGRSTQYF.

The V and J genes are TRBV27 and TRBJ1-6, with TRBD1 matching over 11 bases. The CDR3 covers 13 residues. The V gene end was trimmed by 11 bases and the J gene end by 9 bases; junction bases not matched to a gene: 6. Germline V gene data show CDR1 as MNHEY and CDR2 as SMNVEV (reference sequence). This CDR3 is CAVGQGASSPLHF. The CDR3 bases are TGTGCCGTCGGACAGGGGGCGAGTTCACCCCTCCACTTT.

J is TRBJ1-2 and V is TRBV7-9; a possible D gene is TRBD1 (6 bases). CDR1 and CDR2 from the germline V gene are SEHNR and FQNEAQ (reference sequence). Trimming shortened V by 0 bases and J by 0 bases, and 14 bases separated the two germline ends. The CDR3 has 17 residues. CDR3 nucleotides: TGTGCCAGCAGCTTAGCGATGTCAGCAGGGGCTAACTATGGCTACACCTTC. Translated, it gives CASSLAMSAGANYGYTF.

The CDR3 DNA reads TGTGCCAGTAGTATCGGACTAGCGGGCCTCACAGATACGCAGTATTTT. Its translation: CASSIGLAGLTDTQYF. The genes are TRBV19 and TRBJ2-3; 11 nucleotides align to TRBD2. The germline gives CDR1 LNHDA, CDR2 SQIVND (reference sequence). The CDR3 totals 16 residues. V dropped 3 bases and J dropped 2; count of bases not matched to a gene: 4.

J is TRBJ2-7 and V is TRBV4-3; weak D call: TRBD1 (5 bases). This CDR3 is 16 amino acids long. Trimming shortened V by 0 bases and J by 2 bases, and 14 bases separated the two germline ends. Germline V gene sequence: CDR1 LGHNA, CDR2 YSLEER. The CDR3, as DNA: TGCGCCAGCAGCCAAGATAGTACAGGCCCGACCTACGAGCAGTACTTC. It yields the protein CASSQDSTGPTYEQYF.

This chain joins TRBV27 and TRBJ2-1; a weak D match, TRBD1 (5 bases). The CDR3 spans 14 residues. V shed 2 bases and J shed 3 bases, with 8 bases lying between them. Looked up from germline, CDR1 is MNHEY and CDR2 is SMNVEV (reference sequence). The chain's CDR3 is CASSLPGIYNEQFF. The CDR3 region has the DNA TGTGCCAGCAGTTTACCAGGGATCTACAATGAGCAGTTCTTC.

The gene calls are TRBV19 and TRBJ2-3; no definite D call. Germline V CDR1 and CDR2: LNHDA, SQIVND (reference sequence). Trimming removed 8 bases from V and 1 base from J, with 16 bases in between. The CDR3 has 15 amino acids. The CDR3 DNA follows: TGTGCCAGTGACCGACTTCCCCCGGGCACAGATACGCAGTATTTT. Translating gives CASDRLPPGTDTQYF.

This clone has only one observation. The V and J genes are TRBV30 and TRBJ2-7; a possible D gene is TRBD2 (6 bases). Germline CDR1 and CDR2: GTSNPN and SVGIG (reference sequence). The CDR3 runs 13 residues. Trimming stripped 0 bases from V and 3 bases from J, with 9 bases between. CDR3 loop: CAWSVRGVYEQYF. In DNA, the CDR3 is TGTGCCTGGAGTGTACGCGGGGTCTACGAGCAGTACTTC.

The V and J genes are TRBV9 and TRBJ1-5; a weak D match, TRBD1 (5 bases). Trimming took 5 bases from V and 0 from J, leaving 15 bases between them. Germline V gene sequence: CDR1 SGDLS, CDR2 YYNGEE. This CDR3 comprises 16 residues. In DNA form, the CDR3 reads TGTGCCAGCAGTCCCGATACAGGCTATAGCAATCAGCCCCAGCATTTT. Translated, it gives CASSPDTGYSNQPQHF.